The clone carrying this TCR beta chain was seen a few times. Assay: immunoSEQ multiplex PCR; the TCRdb copy retains only in-frame clones and omits some. The sample consists of approximately 2,500 clones, about 21% of them appearing once. These data originate in a study of T cells in localized non-small cell lung cancer. In germline, CDR1 is MNHEY, CDR2 SMNVEV (reference sequence). Trimming stripped 4 bases from V and 3 bases from J, with 13 bases between. This CDR3 region has 14 residues. The sequence was obtained from a man aged 40 to 69 with stage I squamous cell lung carcinoma. Sequencing was performed on normal lung tissue next to the tumor, taken before any cancer treatment. The chain recombines TRBV27 with TRBJ2-7; D is perhaps TRBD1 (6 bases). This CDR3 is CASSYRVPLYEQYF. CDR3 sequence (DNA): TGTGCCAGCAGTTACAGGGTTCCCCTCTACGAGCAGTACTTC.